These T cell receptor beta chains were read from a single sample in a study of PD-1 blockade in classical Hodgkin lymphoma. Sequenced by immunoSEQ multiplex PCR; TCRdb stores in-frame clones only, minus some. The sample yields roughly 13,000 clones, 84% seen once. The specimen was peripheral blood mononuclear cells (PBMCs), collected at baseline. These receptor sequences come from a human donor with classical Hodgkin lymphoma. CDR3s include the opening cysteine and the closing phenylalanine or tryptophan. The D gene is left open where the match is weak. The size of a clone is reported for some rows only, either as once, few or many, or as a class for expanded clones.

TGCGCCAGCAGCTCTCGACCGGGACTAGCGGGGCCAGATACGCAGTATTTT	CASSSRPGLAGPDTQYF	TRBV5-1	TRBJ2-3	TRBD2	NA
TGTGCCAGCAGTTTATCCGGGACAGGGTCCCTCGAGCAGTACTTC	CASSLSGTGSLEQYF	TRBV27	TRBJ2-7	TRBD1	NA
TGTGCCAGCAGTTCTCATGGGACTAGCGGGAGTTACGAGCAGTACTTC	CASSSHGTSGSYEQYF	TRBV6-6	TRBJ2-7	TRBD2	once
TGTGCCAGCAGCGTAGGAGGAGGGCCCCAAACTTCGGAGAACTATGGCTACACCTTC	CASSVGGGPQTSENYGYTF	TRBV9	TRBJ1-2	NA	NA
TGTGCCAGTAGTATTATTTGGCAATATAGCAATCAGCCCCAGCATTTT	CASSIIWQYSNQPQHF	TRBV19	TRBJ1-5	NA	once
TGCGCCAGCAGCCAAGATGGAGACTATGGCTACACCTTC	CASSQDGDYGYTF	TRBV4-1	TRBJ1-2	NA	NA
TGTGCCAGCAGCTTTCATATAGCGGGGGGGGCTGGCAAAAACATTCAGTACTTC	CASSFHIAGGAGKNIQYF	TRBV7-8	TRBJ2-4	TRBD2	NA
TGTGCCAGCAGCCCGTACGACAGGGGTAGCAATCAGCCCCAGCATTTT	CASSPYDRGSNQPQHF	TRBV7-8	TRBJ1-5	TRBD1	large
TGTGCCAGCAGTTTCACCCCGGGGGCTGGAAACACCATATATTTT	CASSFTPGAGNTIYF	TRBV28	TRBJ1-3	NA	NA
TGTGCCAGTAGTGGCGACAGGGCTTTTAATTCACCCCTCCACTTT	CASSGDRAFNSPLHF	TRBV19	TRBJ1-6	TRBD1	NA
TGTGCCAGCCTCAATTCGGCGGGAGCTGGCGAGCAGTACTTC	CASLNSAGAGEQYF	TRBV7-2	TRBJ2-7	TRBD2	NA
TGTGCCAGTCCCGGGGCGAGGAGGGGCGGGGGGACTGAAGCTTTCTTT	CASPGARRGGGTEAFF	TRBV19	TRBJ1-1	NA	NA
TGTGCCAGCAGCCAGATTCGGGTGCAGGGGAACTATGGCTACACCTTC	CASSQIRVQGNYGYTF	TRBV11-2	TRBJ1-2	NA	few
TGTGCTAGTGGTTTGGTACACGGGTGGGGGTTAACCGGGGAGCTGTTTTTT	CASGLVHGWGLTGELFF	TRBV12-5	TRBJ2-2	NA	NA
TGCGCCAGCAGCTTACCCTTAGCGGGAGGGTCAACAGATACGCAGTATTTT	CASSLPLAGGSTDTQYF	TRBV5-1	TRBJ2-3	TRBD2	NA
TGTGCCAGTAGTATTGGGGGGGGCAGCAATCAGCCCCAGCATTTT	CASSIGGGSNQPQHF	TRBV19	TRBJ1-5	NA	NA
TGTGCCAGCAGCTTAGACAGCCCCCGCGATACGCAGTATTTT	CASSLDSPRDTQYF	TRBV7-9	TRBJ2-3	NA	NA
TGCAGCGTTGAAGCGGGAGGGGCAGCCTACGAGCAGTACTTC	CSVEAGGAAYEQYF	TRBV29-1	TRBJ2-7	TRBD2	NA
TGTGCCAGCAGCTTGAAGACAGGGGGCACTGAAGCTTTCTTT	CASSLKTGGTEAFF	TRBV5-5	TRBJ1-1	TRBD1	NA
TGCGCCAGCACCAATACTCCCCCTCGGACAGCGGGCACCGGGGAGCTGTTTTTT	CASTNTPPRTAGTGELFF	TRBV5-1	TRBJ2-2	NA	NA
TGTGCCAGCTCACCACCCCAGCTCCCCCGGTATGATACGCAGTATTTT	CASSPPQLPRYDTQYF	TRBV18	TRBJ2-3	NA	NA
TGTGCCAGCACCCAAGATTCAGGACAGGGCTTTTCTTCACCCCTCCACTTT	CASTQDSGQGFSSPLHF	TRBV7-9	TRBJ1-6	TRBD1	NA
TGTGCCAGCAGCCCAATTGCGGGTCTGAACACTGAAGCTTTCTTT	CASSPIAGLNTEAFF	TRBV9	TRBJ1-1	NA	NA